This is a list of T cell receptor beta chains from one sample in a study of radiation and T cells in renal cell carcinoma. Here immunoSEQ multiplex PCR was the method, and the copy in TCRdb shows in-frame clones only, minus some. The sample has approximately 110,000 clones, around 83% seen once. This material consisted of blood, taken from a patient whose treatment included radiotherapy and nephrectomy. Receptors were obtained from a woman aged 60-75 years with renal cell carcinoma. CDR3s leave out the opening cysteine and the closing phenylalanine or tryptophan. For some rows the clone size is stated as once, few or many, or as a class when expanded; others skip it.

10 TRBJ1-2 once TRBV25-1 ASSRDNYGYT
12 TRBJ1-2 NA TRBV6-6 ASSQTPGRYGYT
12 TRBJ1-1 NA TRBV5-6 ASSFGGWMAEAF
10 TRBJ1-6 NA TRBV6-1 ASSPQTVPLH
14 TRBJ2-3 NA TRBV9 ASSVWASGGADTQY
13 TRBJ1-2 NA TRBV9 ASSVLGDSGYGYT
13 TRBJ1-1 NA TRBV29-1 SVRGRGDGNTEAF
12 TRBJ1-2 once TRBV27 ASSLSQVNYGYT
10 TRBJ2-2 NA TRBV27 ASSTNTGELF
15 TRBJ2-1 NA TRBV7-2 ASSLVASGRYGDEQF
14 TRBJ1-5 NA TRBV11-2 ASSLVAGSVAQPQH
12 TRBJ1-5 NA TRBV5-6 ASSLRTPYQPQH
12 TRBJ1-1 few TRBV5-8 ASSARRSNTEAF
12 TRBJ1-6 once TRBV30 AYGTGEYGSPLH
12 TRBJ2-2 NA TRBV6-1 ASRWGENTGELF
14 TRBJ2-1 NA TRBV6-5 ASSYSGGILRNEQF
12 TRBJ2-4 NA TRBV29-1 SGILRTGENIQY